The sequence of this T cell receptor beta chain was determined in a study of blood T cells in healthy people across ages. Study-level results: A roughly linear age-dependent decrease characterized TCR beta diversity per million T cells. Changes seen in expanded clonotypes were possibly confounded by donor CMV status left unknown.

Only a few counts were recorded for this clonotype. Its antigen is unidentified. Together with a sample-barcoded 5' primer, a J-beta primer mix was included in a second PCR lasting about 7 to 12 cycles. TCRdb re-derived calls from the 5' RACE reads in MiXCR, one entry per CDR3 protein. The data contain roughly 500,000 distinct CDR3 sequences, 24% of them singletons. Trimming cost V 1 base and J 5 bases, with 12 bases left between them. The CDR3 runs 14 residues. Germline assignment: CDR1 SNHLY and CDR2 FYNNEI. RNA extraction gave at least 5 micrograms of total RNA per sample. This sample also appeared in a second study, on T cells of mothers and their children.

The receptor comes from a boy between 10 and 17 years old in good health. Specimen: blood. The rearrangement uses TRBV2 and TRBJ2-7; no clear D. The CDR3 loop is CASSEDDGFDEQYF. CDR3 nucleotide sequence: TGTGCCAGCAGTGAAGACGACGGTTTTGACGAGCAGTACTTC.